This is a list of T cell receptor beta chains from one sample in a study of identical twins. TCRdb used MiXCR to reprocess the 5' RACE reads, holding one entry per CDR3 protein. This sample carries 240,000 or so distinct CDR3 sequences, about an eighth of them seen once, and the ten largest clones take about 4%. These sequences were also reported in another study, on yellow fever vaccine responses in identical twins.

The sample comprised memory (CD45RO+) T cells sorted from blood. These TCRs come from a woman aged 18-29 years in good health. Each CDR3 is given with its conserved first and last residue. A D gene is named only where the DNA matches it firmly. Where a row states a size, it is once, few, many or the class of an expanded clone; other rows omit it.

V	size	J	D	DNA	CDR3
TRBV7-7	many	TRBJ2-7	TRBD1	TGTGCTAGCAGCTTAGACAGGGCCGCCGAGCAGTACTTC	CASSLDRAAEQYF
TRBV6-1	NA	TRBJ2-7	TRBD1	TGTGCCAGCAGTAAACGGGACAGGGTCGGCGAGCAGTACTTC	CASSKRDRVGEQYF
TRBV12-3/TRBV12-4	NA	TRBJ1-5	TRBD1	TGTGCCAGCAGTTCAGGGGGCATTAGCAATCAGCCCCAGCATTTT	CASSSGGISNQPQHF
TRBV6-2/TRBV6-3	many	TRBJ2-7	NA	TGTGCCAGCAGTCCACAAAGGGTTTACGAGCAGTACTTC	CASSPQRVYEQYF
TRBV30	few	TRBJ1-1	NA	TGTGCCTGGAAATCTCCTTTAATGAACACTGAAGCTTTCTTT	CAWKSPLMNTEAFF
TRBV29-1	NA	TRBJ2-3	TRBD2	TGCAGCGTCCCACTAGCGGGAGTTTCAGATACGCAGTATTTT	CSVPLAGVSDTQYF
TRBV7-8	few	TRBJ2-5	TRBD2	TGTGCCAGCAGCCCAAGAGGTAGCGGGAGGGCCGGGTTGACAGAGACCCAGTACTTC	CASSPRGSGRAGLTETQYF
TRBV12-3/TRBV12-4	NA	TRBJ2-3	TRBD2	TGTGCCAGCAGTTTCCGCGGGACTACTAGCACAGATACGCAGTATTTT	CASSFRGTTSTDTQYF
TRBV19	NA	TRBJ2-1	TRBD2	TGTGCCAGTAGTATAGTTGGGGCTAGCGGGAGCTTCGGACCTGAGCAGTTCTTC	CASSIVGASGSFGPEQFF
TRBV3-1	few	TRBJ2-1	TRBD2	TGTGCCAGCAGGGAAAGCGGGAGGAACTACAATGAGCAGTTCTTC	CASRESGRNYNEQFF
TRBV5-1	NA	TRBJ2-7	TRBD1	TGCGCCAGCAGCTTGAGCGGGACAGGGTACGAGCAGTACTTC	CASSLSGTGYEQYF
TRBV7-6	few	TRBJ2-1	TRBD2	TGTGCCAGCAGCTTAGGGGGAAGCGGGGGGGCCCGGGAGCAGTTCTTC	CASSLGGSGGAREQFF
TRBV2	few	TRBJ2-1	TRBD2	TGTGCCAGCAAGAGGTCTAGCGGGGGGGAACAGTTCTTC	CASKRSSGGEQFF
TRBV7-2	few	TRBJ2-3	TRBD1	TGTGCCAGCAGCTTAGACAGGGGCCCCCCCACAGATACGCAGTATTTT	CASSLDRGPPTDTQYF
TRBV3-1	many	TRBJ2-7	NA	TGTGCCAGCACCACCGGGGCCCGGGACGAGCAGTACTTC	CASTTGARDEQYF
TRBV20-1	many	TRBJ2-1	NA	TGCAGTGAGGGGGGGTCCAGCTCCTACAATGAGCAGTTCTTC	CSEGGSSSYNEQFF
TRBV12-3/TRBV12-4	NA	TRBJ1-3	TRBD1	TGTGCCAGCAACTACAGGGGGTCTGGAAACACCATATATTTT	CASNYRGSGNTIYF
TRBV30	few	TRBJ1-5	TRBD1	TGTGCCTGGAGTGCCGGGACAGGATACAATCAGCCCCAGCATTTT	CAWSAGTGYNQPQHF
TRBV7-9	NA	TRBJ1-4	NA	TGTGCCAGCAGCTTAGGGAGCGCTAATGAAAAACTGTTTTTT	CASSLGSANEKLFF
TRBV28	many	TRBJ2-1	TRBD2	TGTGCCAGCAGTTCTGGTGGCGGGGGGTACAATGAGCAGTTCTTC	CASSSGGGGYNEQFF
TRBV6-5	many	TRBJ1-2	NA	TGTGCCAGCAGCTTAGACGGCTCCGCTGGCTACACCTTC	CASSLDGSAGYTF
TRBV3-1	NA	TRBJ2-7	TRBD1	TGTGCCAGCAGCCAGAAGACAGGGAACGAGCAGTACTTC	CASSQKTGNEQYF
TRBV27	few	TRBJ1-5	NA	TGTGCCAGCAGTTTATCTGCAGGGAGCAATCAGCCCCAGCATTTT	CASSLSAGSNQPQHF
TRBV12-3/TRBV12-4	many	TRBJ1-4	TRBD1	TGTGCCAGCAGCTGGGACAGGGCGCGAGAAAAACTGTTTTTT	CASSWDRAREKLFF
TRBV27	NA	TRBJ2-2	TRBD2	TGTGCCAGCTTAGCGGGACCGTACACCGGGGAGCTGTTTTTT	CASLAGPYTGELFF
TRBV5-1	many	TRBJ2-2	NA	TGCGCCAGCAGCTTTTTGCAGGGCGGGGCCGGGGAGCTGTTTTTT	CASSFLQGGAGELFF
TRBV15	NA	TRBJ2-7	TRBD2	TGTGCCACCAGCAGAGCAAATTACCGGGGGGGCCACGAGCAGTACTTC	CATSRANYRGGHEQYF
TRBV14	NA	TRBJ2-7	NA	TGTGCCAGCAGCCAAGCGCAGCCACCCTACGAGCAGTACTTC	CASSQAQPPYEQYF
TRBV20-1	many	TRBJ1-1	NA	TGCAGTGCCGCCGATTTGGGGGCAAGTACTGAAGCTTTCTTT	CSAADLGASTEAFF
TRBV5-4	NA	TRBJ2-7	NA	TGTGCCAGCAGCTTGGCCAAGACCTACGAGCAGTACTTC	CASSLAKTYEQYF
TRBV24-1	few	TRBJ2-5	TRBD2	TGTGCCACCAGTGAATCTAGACTAGCGGGACGGGAGACCCAGTACTTC	CATSESRLAGRETQYF
TRBV28	few	TRBJ2-7	NA	TGTGCCAGCAGTTCCCTCTACAGGGACTCTTACGAGCAGTACTTC	CASSSLYRDSYEQYF
TRBV20-1	NA	TRBJ2-3	TRBD1	TGCAGTGCTAGAGATCCTTGGACAGGGGGCGCTTCCGATACGCAGTATTTT	CSARDPWTGGASDTQYF
TRBV24-1	few	TRBJ1-2	NA	TGTGCCACCAGTGGGGGCCAGGGTTATGGCTACACCTTC	CATSGGQGYGYTF
TRBV6-2/TRBV6-3	NA	TRBJ2-5	NA	TGTGCCAGCAGTCGCTACTACCGGGAGACCCAGTACTTC	CASSRYYRETQYF
TRBV5-1	NA	TRBJ2-5	TRBD2	TGCGCCAGCAGCTCTACCGTTCTAGCGGGGTCCCGGGAGACCCAGTACTTC	CASSSTVLAGSRETQYF
TRBV5-6	NA	TRBJ2-7	NA	TGTGCCAGCAGCTTGGGTAGAGGGGATACCTACGAGCAGTACTTC	CASSLGRGDTYEQYF
TRBV3-1	once	TRBJ1-6	TRBD1	TGTGCCAGCTGCCCACGGGACAGGGGGAATTCACCCCTCCACTTT	CASCPRDRGNSPLHF
TRBV9	NA	TRBJ2-7	NA	TGTGCCAGCAGCGGATTTACAGAGACCGAGCAGTACTTC	CASSGFTETEQYF
TRBV6-2/TRBV6-3	few	TRBJ2-5	TRBD2	TGTGCCAGCAACCAACTAGCGATTGGGACAGAGACCCAGTACTTC	CASNQLAIGTETQYF
TRBV7-9	NA	TRBJ2-1	TRBD1	TGTGCCAGCAGCTACACGACAGGGTTCTACAATGAGCAGTTCTTC	CASSYTTGFYNEQFF
TRBV3-1	few	TRBJ2-3	TRBD2	TGTGCCAGCAGCAAGGGACTAGCGGGGGGGTGGAGCACAGATACGCAGTATTTT	CASSKGLAGGWSTDTQYF
TRBV5-1	NA	TRBJ2-1	TRBD2	TGCGCCAGCAGTCCCGAGCGGGGGGCCTCGGAGCAGTTCTTC	CASSPERGASEQFF
TRBV20-1	few	TRBJ2-1	NA	TGCAGTGCTAGGGCCCAGGGTAGCGGCAAATACAATGAGCAGTTCTTC	CSARAQGSGKYNEQFF
TRBV2	many	TRBJ2-5	NA	TGTGCCAGCAGTGGGGGACACCGCGGGTCACAAGAGACCCAGTACTTC	CASSGGHRGSQETQYF
TRBV3-1	many	TRBJ1-1	NA	TGTGCCAGCAGCCTTCGGGGACGGATGAACACTGAAGCTTTCTTT	CASSLRGRMNTEAFF
TRBV7-2	NA	TRBJ2-5	NA	TGTGCCAGCAGCAGCTTCCAAGAGACCCAGTACTTC	CASSSFQETQYF
TRBV15	NA	TRBJ2-7	NA	TGTGCCACCAGCAGAGCGGAGGCCTTTAAGCAGTACTTC	CATSRAEAFKQYF
TRBV6-1	few	TRBJ2-3	NA	TGTGCCAGCACCGGAGGGGGTGACTATATAGATACGCAGTATTTT	CASTGGGDYIDTQYF
TRBV10-3	NA	TRBJ1-2	TRBD1	TGTGCCACTGTAGGACAGGAGAACTATGGCTACACCTTC	CATVGQENYGYTF
TRBV4-2	NA	TRBJ2-3	TRBD2	TGTGCCAGCAGCCAAGAAGTAGCGGGGCAGAGCACAGATACGCAGTATTTT	CASSQEVAGQSTDTQYF
TRBV18	few	TRBJ2-3	NA	TGTGCCAGCTCGCCGATCGGGGGGCCGGCCACAGTGGATACGCAGTATTTT	CASSPIGGPATVDTQYF
TRBV29-1	NA	TRBJ2-3	TRBD1	TGCAGCGGGGACAGTGGGAGCACAGATACGCAGTATTTT	CSGDSGSTDTQYF
TRBV20-1	few	TRBJ2-5	TRBD2	TGCAGTGCTAATCGCGGGCGGGGGGGCCAAGAGACCCAGTACTTC	CSANRGRGGQETQYF
TRBV24-1	once	TRBJ2-3	NA	TGTGCCACCAGTGATCGCGGGGATACGCAGTATTTT	CATSDRGDTQYF